This T cell receptor (beta chain) was identified during a study of human T cells and chemical hapten exposure. This CDR3 comprises 16 residues. Germline V gene data show CDR1 as SGHTA and CDR2 as FQGNSA. Trimming removed 8 bases from V and 0 bases from J, with 14 bases in between. The study's findings and limits: In comparison with controls, expanded TCRs gave rise to a significantly larger number of large CDR3 similarity clusters.

This clonotype has a handful of counts. The antigen is unknown. Indicated time point: patch test 2, 6 weeks after DPC sensitization. Stated treatment: therapeutic diphenylcyclopropenone sensitization with weekly scalp DPC. Prior to application of each patch test, blood was drawn. Participating donors were patients with alopecia, aged 18 to 70 years, considered appropriate candidates for DPC. In the library, unique molecular identifiers were attached to individual cDNA molecules. TCRdb re-derived calls from the RACE reads in MiXCR, one entry per CDR3 protein. The sample lists 75,000 to 95,000 distinct CDR3 sequences, 9.5% to 12% occurring once.

The specimen was whole blood, collected in connection with sensitization to the hapten diphenylcyclopropenone (DPC). This sequence was found in a man in his forties with alopecia areata. Some clones in this sample may be carry-over from other donors' samples. The chain links TRBV7-2 to TRBJ2-6; D gene ambiguous. CDR3 sequence reads: CASAPYLFSGANVLTF. The CDR3 nucleotides are TGTGCCAGCGCCCCCTATCTTTTCTCTGGGGCCAACGTCCTGACTTTC.